This T cell receptor beta chain was recorded in a study of blood T cell repertoires in COVID-19. Study-wide background: Specimens from acute and convalescent COVID-19 originated in the United States, Italy and Spain.

This CDR3 is 15 amino acids long. The germline CDR1 and CDR2 sequences are SGDLS and YYNGEE. Losses at the gene ends were 4 bases for V and 6 bases for J; bases not matched to a gene: 12. Original analysis: Nucleated cell number was recorded as an estimate derived from reference gene primer amplification. The repertoire was sequenced with immunoSEQ multiplex PCR; TCRdb's copy has only in-frame clones and lacks some. V and J calls and clone size come straight from that table; D and trimming were deduced from the DNA. The repertoire holds about 70,000 clones, 80% to 90% seen once, with more than 4.5% in the top ten.

Sequenced input: peripheral blood. This clonotype originated in a woman over 75 with active or convalescent COVID-19. The genes are TRBV9 and TRBJ2-7; the match to TRBD2 covers 8 bases. The DNA for the CDR3 is TGTGCCAGCAGCCCGAGGGCGGGAGGCCCGCGCGAGCAGTACTTC. It encodes CASSPRAGGPREQYF.